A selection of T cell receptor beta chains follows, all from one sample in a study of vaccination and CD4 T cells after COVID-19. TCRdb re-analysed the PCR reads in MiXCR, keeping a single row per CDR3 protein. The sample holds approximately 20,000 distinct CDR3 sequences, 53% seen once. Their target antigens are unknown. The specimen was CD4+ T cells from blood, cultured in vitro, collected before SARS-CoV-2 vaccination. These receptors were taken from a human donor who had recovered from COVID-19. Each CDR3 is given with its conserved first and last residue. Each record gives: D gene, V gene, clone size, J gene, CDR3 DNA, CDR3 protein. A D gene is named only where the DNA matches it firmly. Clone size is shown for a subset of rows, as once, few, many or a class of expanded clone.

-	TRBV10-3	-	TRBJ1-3	TGTGCCATCAGTGAGTCTTGGACAGTACACCCAGGAAACACCATATATTTT	CAISESWTVHPGNTIYF
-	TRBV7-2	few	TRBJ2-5	TGTGCCAGCAGCTTAGGGAACAAGCCAGAGACCCAGTACTTC	CASSLGNKPETQYF
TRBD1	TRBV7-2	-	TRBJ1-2	TGTGCCAGCAGCTTCTCGGGACAGGGGAACTATGGCTACACCTTC	CASSFSGQGNYGYTF
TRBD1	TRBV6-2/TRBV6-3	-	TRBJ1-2	TGTGCCAGCAGTAGCCCAGGGGGAACGGACTATGGCTACACCTTC	CASSSPGGTDYGYTF
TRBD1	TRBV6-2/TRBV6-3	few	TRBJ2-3	TGTGCCAGCAGTTACGACAGGGAATCGTTGCCAGATACGCAGTATTTT	CASSYDRESLPDTQYF
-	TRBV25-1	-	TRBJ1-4	TGTGCCAGCAGTGAACCCGGGGGAGGCGAAAAACTGTTTTTT	CASSEPGGGEKLFF
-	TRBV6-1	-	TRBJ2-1	TGTGCCAGCAGTGAAAGGCAGGGGACCTTCCGGGAGCAGTTCTTC	CASSERQGTFREQFF
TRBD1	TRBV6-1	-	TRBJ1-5	TGTGCCAGCAGGCGGGACAGCGATCAGCCCCAGCATTTT	CASRRDSDQPQHF
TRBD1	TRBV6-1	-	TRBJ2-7	TGTGCCAGCCACCGAGGGACAGGGGGTGTCGAGCAGTACTTC	CASHRGTGGVEQYF
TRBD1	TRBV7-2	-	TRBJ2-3	TGTGCCAGCAGCTCGATGGGACAGGGGACGGATACGCAGTATTTT	CASSSMGQGTDTQYF
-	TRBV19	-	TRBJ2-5	TGTGCCAGTAGTATAGGGAGAGCACAAACGACCCAGTACTTC	CASSIGRAQTTQYF
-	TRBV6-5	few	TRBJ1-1	TGTGCCAGCAGTTACTCGAGGCTGTCGCACACTGAAGCTTTCTTT	CASSYSRLSHTEAFF
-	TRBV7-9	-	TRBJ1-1	TGTGCCAGCAGCAAGAACATGAACACTGAAGCTTTCTTT	CASSKNMNTEAFF
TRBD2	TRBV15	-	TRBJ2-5	TGTGCCACCAGCAGCGGGGGGACCCAAGAGACCCAGTACTTC	CATSSGGTQETQYF
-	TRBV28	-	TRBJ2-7	TGTGCCAGCAGTCCTACCCTAAATCTTAATACCTACGAGCAGTACTTC	CASSPTLNLNTYEQYF
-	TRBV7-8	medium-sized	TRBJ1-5	TGTGCCAGCAGCTTAGAAGGTCAACAGGGTATAAATCAGCCCCAGCATTTT	CASSLEGQQGINQPQHF
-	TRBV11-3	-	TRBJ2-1	TGTGCCAGCAGCTCCGGGAGAAGCTCCTACAATGAGCAGTTCTTC	CASSSGRSSYNEQFF
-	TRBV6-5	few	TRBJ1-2	TGTGCCAGCAGTTACTCGACCCAGGCGGGGTACGGCTACACCTTC	CASSYSTQAGYGYTF
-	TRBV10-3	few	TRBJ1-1	TGTGCCATCAGTGAGTCGAGTAGGCCTGAAGCTTTCTTT	CAISESSRPEAFF
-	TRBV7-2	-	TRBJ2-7	TGTGCCAGCAGCTTAGTCGGGTCGGTGGGACCGATAGTCTACGAGCAGTACTTC	CASSLVGSVGPIVYEQYF
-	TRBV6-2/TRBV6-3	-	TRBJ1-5	TGTGCCAGCAGTTACGCGGGCAATCAGCCCCAGCATTTT	CASSYAGNQPQHF
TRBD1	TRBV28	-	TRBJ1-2	TGTGCCAGCAGAGACAGGGGGCCAAACTATGGCTACACCTTC	CASRDRGPNYGYTF
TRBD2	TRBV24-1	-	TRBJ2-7	TGTGCCACCAGTGATTTACGCGGGAGAGGCGACGAGCAGTACTTC	CATSDLRGRGDEQYF
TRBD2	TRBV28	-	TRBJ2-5	TGTGCCAGCACCACTATAGGGGAGGGCCTCGGGGAGACCCAGTACTTC	CASTTIGEGLGETQYF